What follows are 18 T cell receptor beta chains derived from one specimen sequenced in a study of T cells in Graves' hyperthyroidism and ophthalmopathy. From RNA transcripts, TCR beta CDR3 regions were amplified. With the HTBI primer set, the TCR CDR3 went through a first round of RT-PCR. TCRdb ran MiXCR on the multiplex PCR reads and lists one entry per CDR3 protein. Of about 760,000 distinct CDR3 sequences listed, just over 35% are singletons. The sequencing input was blood. Source of these receptors: a woman between 40 and 50 years old with Graves' hyperthyroidism.

In this sample, this clonotype turned up many times. The rearrangement uses TRBV6-5 and TRBJ1-1; 7 positions agree with TRBD1. V shed 6 bases, J shed 0 bases, and the junction held 1 base outside the gene matches. The CDR3 runs to 13 residues. Germline loops: CDR1 MNHEY, CDR2 SVGAGI. CDR3 DNA: TGTGCCAGCAGGGACAGGATGAACACTGAAGCTTTCTTT. Its translation is CASRDRMNTEAFF.

This clonotype has at least ten counts. The chain links TRBV14 to TRBJ2-5; unclear D gene. Trimming left V 2 bases short and J 5 bases short, with 9 bases between. Looked up from germline, CDR1 is SGHDN and CDR2 is FVKESK. This CDR3 comprises 13 residues. The CDR3 DNA is TGTGCCAGCAGCCAAAATGCAAGGGAGACCCAGTACTTC. Translating gives CASSQNARETQYF.

Points on this clonotype: This may be a read error: a much more frequent sequence differs by one nucleotide. The missing conserved phenylalanine or tryptophan at the end of this CDR3 makes a read error likely. The chain uses TRBV7-2 and TRBJ1-1, with D maybe TRBD1 (5 bases). CDR1 SGHTA and CDR2 FQGNSA come from the germline V gene. V was trimmed by 1 base and J by 10 bases, leaving 13 bases between them. CDR3 length: 13 amino acids. CDR3 sequence: CASSLEGSRIAFS. Written as DNA, the CDR3 is TGTGCCAGCAGCTTAGAGGGGAGCCGGATAGCTTTCTCT.

The chain combines TRBV6-5 with TRBJ1-3, with 8 bases aligning to TRBD1. The CDR3 is 18 residues long. CDR1 and CDR2 from the germline V gene are MNHEY and SVGAGI. V lost 5 bases, J lost 2 bases, and 14 bases stayed unmatched. CDR3 region: CASSLQGVPFTAGNTIYF. The CDR3 nucleotides read TGTGCCAGCAGTCTACAGGGGGTCCCATTTACTGCTGGAAACACCATATATTTT.

In regard to this clonotype: A clone one base away is much larger, so this may be a read error. V and J are TRBV7-2 and TRBJ2-7; 7 bases map to TRBD1. The germline V gene encodes CDR1 SGHTA and CDR2 FQGNSA. Trimming cost V 11 bases and J 3 bases; bases outside gene matches: 10. The CDR3 has 13 amino acids. The CDR3 DNA sequence: TGTGCCGGACAGACAGGGCCGGTCTACGAGCAGTACTTC. As protein: CAGQTGPVYEQYF. The full variable domain, in which reference TRBV7-2 and TRBJ2-7 provide the parts outside the CDR3, is GAGVSQSPSNKVTEKGKDVELRCDPISGHTALYWYRQSLGQGLEFLIYFQGNSAPDKSGLPSDRFSAERTGGSVSTLTIQRTQQEDSAVYLCAGQTGPVYEQYFGPGTRLTVT.

In its sample, this clonotype was seen many times. V gene TRBV10-2 combines with J gene TRBJ1-5, with D uncertain. V lost 2 bases, J lost 3 bases, and 5 bases lay in between. CDR1 and CDR2 (germline): WSHSY, SAAADI. This CDR3 region has 13 residues. CDR3 loop: CASSETFNQPQHF. CDR3 sequence (DNA): TGCGCCAGCAGTGAGACATTCAATCAGCCCCAGCATTTT.

Notes on this clonotype: This may come from a read error, since a much larger clone is one base off. Written as DNA, the CDR3 is TGTGCCAGCAGCTTAGGCTCGGCAGGGACTGGCGGCCACACCTTC. Amino acids: CASSLGSAGTGGHTF. The rearrangement joins TRBV7-9 to TRBJ1-2, with a possible D match to TRBD1 (5 bases). Germline values: CDR1 SEHNR, CDR2 FQNEAQ (reference sequence). V dropped 1 base and J dropped 12 bases, with 21 bases sitting between them. CDR3 length equals 15 residues.

This clonotype has only a few counts. The chain is built from TRBV2 and TRBJ1-6, with 7 bases fitting TRBD1. The CDR3 is 14 residues long. J gave up 15 bases and V 5 bases, and 13 bases lay outside the gene matches. Germline CDR1 is SNHLY and CDR2 is FYNNEI. DNA of the CDR3: TGTGCCAGCAGTCTAGTGGGACAGTCCCCCCACCTCCACTTT. Residues: CASSLVGQSPHLHF. Looking up the rest from reference TRBV2 and TRBJ1-6 gives the full variable domain: EPEVTQTPSHQVTQMGQEVILRCVPISNHLYFYWYRQILGQKVEFLVSFYNNEISEKSEIFDDQFSVERPDGSNFTLKIRSTKLEDSAMYFCASSLVGQSPHLHFGNGTRLTVT.

This clonotype came up many times. The gene calls are TRBV7-9 and TRBJ1-2; no clear D gene. Per germline, CDR1 SEHNR and CDR2 FQNEAQ (reference sequence). The CDR3 has 13 residues. V lost 1 base and J lost 6, with 9 bases in between. This CDR3 reads CASSLGQTNGYTF. CDR3 nucleotide sequence: TGTGCCAGCAGCTTAGGGCAGACCAATGGCTACACCTTC.

This clonotype was seen many times. The V gene is TRBV12-3 or TRBV12-4, the J gene TRBJ2-7, with 8 bases matching TRBD1. The V gene end was trimmed by 3 bases and the J gene end by 4 bases; junction bases not matched to a gene: 5. The CDR3 length is 14 residues. The CDR3 loop reads CASSLGRGPYEQYF. The CDR3 DNA sequence: TGTGCCAGCAGTTTGGGCAGGGGGCCATACGAGCAGTACTTC.

This clonotype has at least ten counts. The chain joins TRBV29-1 to TRBJ1-4; D possibly corresponds to TRBD1 (5 bases). The germline V and J ends were trimmed by 4 bases and 6 bases, with 9 bases remaining between them. The CDR3 has 12 residues. The V gene's germline CDR1 is SQVTM and CDR2 ANQGSEA. The CDR3 here is CSVGGGDEKLFF. In nucleotides, the CDR3 is TGCAGCGTTGGTGGGGGGGATGAAAAACTGTTTTTT.

This clonotype has ten or more counts. The chain uses TRBV5-5 and TRBJ1-1; D unresolved. The CDR3 is made up of 13 amino acids. Trimming left V 4 bases short and J 4 bases short, with 11 bases between. CDR1 is SGHKS and CDR2 is YYEKEE in the germline V gene (reference sequence). The CDR3 reads CASSRTDGTEAFF. The CDR3 DNA sequence: TGTGCCAGCAGCCGAACTGACGGCACTGAAGCTTTCTTT.

The CDR3 DNA is TGTGCCAGCAGCCACCGACGGGTCCCCGTGGCTTCTGGGGCCAACGTCCTGACTTTC. Its protein product is CASSHRRVPVASGANVLTF. The chain links TRBV11-1 to TRBJ2-6; unclear D gene. Germline CDR1 is SGHAT and CDR2 is FQDESV (reference sequence). There are 19 residues in the CDR3. V was shortened by 5 bases and J by 1 base, with 21 bases between the two germline ends.

With regard to this clonotype: This may be a read error: a much more frequent sequence differs by one nucleotide. The V call is TRBV7-3, the J call TRBJ2-7; D assignment may be TRBD1 or TRBD2 (5 bases each). CDR1 is SGHTA, CDR2 FQGTGA, per germline. This CDR3 is 14 amino acids long. Here the CDR3 reads CASSLTPGSYKQYF. The CDR3, as DNA: TGTGCCAGCAGCTTAACGCCAGGGAGCTACAAGCAGTACTTC.

The chain has TRBV19 and TRBJ1-3, with TRBD1 matching 8 bases. J was trimmed by 0 bases and V by 6 bases; bases with no gene match: 4. Germline V gene sequence: CDR1 LNHDA, CDR2 SQIVND (reference sequence). The CDR3 runs 15 residues. The CDR3 bases are TGTGCCAGTAGGGCAGGGGGCAACTCTGGAAACACCATATATTTT. Protein product: CASRAGGNSGNTIYF.

This clonotype was detected ten times or more. The chain combines TRBV10-3 with TRBJ2-5; 10 bases match TRBD2. Germline CDR1 and CDR2: ENHRY and SYGVKD. The V segment lost 6 bases and the J segment 0 bases; nucleotides outside the gene matches: 7. CDR3 length equals 16 residues. The CDR3 DNA reads as TGTGCCATCAGCCGTCGAGCGGGAGGGTACCAAGAGACCCAGTACTTC. Its protein is CAISRRAGGYQETQYF.

This clonotype appeared many times. The V and J genes are TRBV19 and TRBJ1-1; no clear D. CDR3 length: 15 residues. V lost 4 bases and J lost 2, with 14 bases in between. Germline CDR1 is LNHDA and CDR2 is SQIVND (reference sequence). The CDR3 DNA is TGTGCCAGTAGTAACCCCAGTCGAGGAAACACTGAAGCTTTCTTT. Amino acid sequence: CASSNPSRGNTEAFF. Drawing the rest from reference TRBV19 and TRBJ1-1, the complete variable domain is DGGITQSPKYLFRKEGQNVTLSCEQNLNHDAMYWYRQDPGQGLRLIYYSQIVNDFQKGDIAEGYSVSREKKESFPLTVTSAQKNPTAFYLCASSNPSRGNTEAFFGQGTRLTVV.

This chain uses TRBV4-3 with TRBJ1-1, with D possibly TRBD1 on 5 matching bases. This CDR3 is built from 15 residues. Looked up from germline, CDR1 is LGHNA and CDR2 is YSLEER. The V end was cut by 0 bases, the J end by 9 bases, with 17 bases between. CDR3 in amino acids: CASSQDLGRGGKAFF. DNA of the CDR3: TGCGCCAGCAGCCAAGATCTGGGGCGCGGGGGGAAAGCTTTCTTT.